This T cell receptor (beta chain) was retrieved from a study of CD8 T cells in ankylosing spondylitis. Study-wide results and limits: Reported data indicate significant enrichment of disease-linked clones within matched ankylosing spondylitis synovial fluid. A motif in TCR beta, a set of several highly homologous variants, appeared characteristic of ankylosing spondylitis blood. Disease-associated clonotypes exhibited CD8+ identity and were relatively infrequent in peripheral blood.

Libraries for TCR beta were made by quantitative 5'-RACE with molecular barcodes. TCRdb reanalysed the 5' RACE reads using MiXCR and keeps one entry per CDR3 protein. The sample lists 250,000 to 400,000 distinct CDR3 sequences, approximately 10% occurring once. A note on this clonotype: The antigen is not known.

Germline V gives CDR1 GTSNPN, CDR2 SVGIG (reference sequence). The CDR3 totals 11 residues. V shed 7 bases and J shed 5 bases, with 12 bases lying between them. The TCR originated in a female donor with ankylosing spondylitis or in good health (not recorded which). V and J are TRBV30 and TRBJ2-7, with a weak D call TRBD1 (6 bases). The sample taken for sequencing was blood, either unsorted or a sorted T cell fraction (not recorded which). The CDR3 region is CALDRVHEQYF. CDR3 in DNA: TGTGCCTTGGACAGAGTCCACGAGCAGTACTTC. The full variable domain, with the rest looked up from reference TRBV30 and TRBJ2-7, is SQTIHQWPATLVQPVGSPLSLECTVEGTSNPNLYWYRQAAGRGLQLLFYSVGIGQISSEVPQNLSASRPQDRQFILSSKKLLLSDSGFYLCALDRVHEQYFGPGTRLTVT.